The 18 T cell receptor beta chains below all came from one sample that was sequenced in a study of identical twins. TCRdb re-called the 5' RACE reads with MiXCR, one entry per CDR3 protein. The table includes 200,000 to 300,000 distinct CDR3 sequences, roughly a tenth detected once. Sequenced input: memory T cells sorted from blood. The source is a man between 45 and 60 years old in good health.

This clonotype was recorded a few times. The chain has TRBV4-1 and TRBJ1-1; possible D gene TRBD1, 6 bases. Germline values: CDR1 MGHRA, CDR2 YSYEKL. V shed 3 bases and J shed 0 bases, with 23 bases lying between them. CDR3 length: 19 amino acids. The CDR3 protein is CASSHTKGGPAKVNTEAFF. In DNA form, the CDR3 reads TGCGCCAGCAGCCACACAAAGGGGGGCCCAGCGAAAGTGAACACTGAAGCTTTCTTT.

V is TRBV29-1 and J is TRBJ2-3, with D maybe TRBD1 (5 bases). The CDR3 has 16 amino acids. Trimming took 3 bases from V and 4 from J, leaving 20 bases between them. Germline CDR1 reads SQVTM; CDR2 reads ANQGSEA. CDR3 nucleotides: TGCAGCGTTGATGGTCTGGTCGACAGTGGAGCAGATACGCAGTATTTT. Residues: CSVDGLVDSGADTQYF.

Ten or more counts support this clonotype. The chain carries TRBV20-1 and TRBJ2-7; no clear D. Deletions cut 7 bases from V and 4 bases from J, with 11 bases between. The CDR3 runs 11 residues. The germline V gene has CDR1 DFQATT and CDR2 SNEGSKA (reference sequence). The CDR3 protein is CSVGQLYEQYF. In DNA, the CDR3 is TGCAGTGTGGGCCAACTATACGAGCAGTACTTC.

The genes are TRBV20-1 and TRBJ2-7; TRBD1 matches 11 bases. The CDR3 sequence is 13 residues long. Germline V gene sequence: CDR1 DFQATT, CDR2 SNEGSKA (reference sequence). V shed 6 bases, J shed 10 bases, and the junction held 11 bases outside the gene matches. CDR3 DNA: TGCAGTGCAAGGACAGGGGGCGGCCCCGGACAGTACTTC. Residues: CSARTGGGPGQYF.

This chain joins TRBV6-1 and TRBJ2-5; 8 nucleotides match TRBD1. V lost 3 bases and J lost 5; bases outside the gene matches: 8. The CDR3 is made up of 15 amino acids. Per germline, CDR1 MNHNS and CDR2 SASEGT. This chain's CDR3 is CASSERPGGAETQYF. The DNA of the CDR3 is TGTGCCAGCAGTGAGAGACCAGGGGGCGCGGAGACCCAGTACTTC.

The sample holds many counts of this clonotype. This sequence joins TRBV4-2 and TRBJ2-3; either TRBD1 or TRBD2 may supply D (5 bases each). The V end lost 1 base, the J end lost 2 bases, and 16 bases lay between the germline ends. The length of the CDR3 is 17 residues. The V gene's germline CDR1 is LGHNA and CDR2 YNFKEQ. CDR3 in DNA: TGTGCCAGCAGCCAAGTGGGGGTGGGGCTACTCACAGATACGCAGTATTTT. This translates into CASSQVGVGLLTDTQYF.

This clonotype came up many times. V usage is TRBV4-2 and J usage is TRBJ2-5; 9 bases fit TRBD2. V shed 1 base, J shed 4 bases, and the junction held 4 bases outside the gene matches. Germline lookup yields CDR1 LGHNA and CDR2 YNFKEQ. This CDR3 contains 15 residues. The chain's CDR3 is CASSQGLAGPETQYF. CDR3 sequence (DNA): TGTGCCAGCAGCCAAGGTCTAGCGGGGCCAGAGACCCAGTACTTC.

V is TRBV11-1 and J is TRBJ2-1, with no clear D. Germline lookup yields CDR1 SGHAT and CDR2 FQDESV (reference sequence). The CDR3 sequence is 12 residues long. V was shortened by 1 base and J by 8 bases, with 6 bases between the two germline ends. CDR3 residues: CASSLVQDEQFF. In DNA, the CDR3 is TGTGCCAGCAGCTTAGTCCAGGATGAGCAGTTCTTC.

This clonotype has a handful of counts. CDR3 DNA: TGTGCCAGCAGTTTCTCGCTAGCGGGGGCCGGCTCAGATACGCAGTATTTT. Encoded protein: CASSFSLAGAGSDTQYF. The chain uses TRBV12-3 or TRBV12-4 and TRBJ2-3; 10 nucleotides align to TRBD2. V shed 3 bases, J shed 4 bases, and the junction held 10 bases outside the gene matches. The CDR3 has 17 amino acids.

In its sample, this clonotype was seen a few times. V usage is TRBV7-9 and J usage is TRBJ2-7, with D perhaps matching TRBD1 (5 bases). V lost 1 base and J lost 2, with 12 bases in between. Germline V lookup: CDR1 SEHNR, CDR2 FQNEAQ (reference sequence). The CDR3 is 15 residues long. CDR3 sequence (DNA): TGTGCCAGCAGCTTAGTGTTCGACAGACCCTACGAGCAGTACTTC. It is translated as CASSLVFDRPYEQYF.

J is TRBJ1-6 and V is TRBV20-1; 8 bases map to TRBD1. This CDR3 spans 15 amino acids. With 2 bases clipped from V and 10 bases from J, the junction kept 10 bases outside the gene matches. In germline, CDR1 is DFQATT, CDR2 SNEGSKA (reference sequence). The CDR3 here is CSARKLGQGGSPLHF. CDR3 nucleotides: TGCAGTGCTAGAAAACTCGGACAGGGTGGCTCACCCCTCCACTTT.

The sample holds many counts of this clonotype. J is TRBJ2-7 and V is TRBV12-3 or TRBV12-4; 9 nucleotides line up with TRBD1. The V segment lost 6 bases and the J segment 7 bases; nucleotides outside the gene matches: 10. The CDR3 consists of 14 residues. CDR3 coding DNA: TGTGCCAGCAGACTGGGACAGGGAGTGGGTGAGCAGTACTTC. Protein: CASRLGQGVGEQYF.

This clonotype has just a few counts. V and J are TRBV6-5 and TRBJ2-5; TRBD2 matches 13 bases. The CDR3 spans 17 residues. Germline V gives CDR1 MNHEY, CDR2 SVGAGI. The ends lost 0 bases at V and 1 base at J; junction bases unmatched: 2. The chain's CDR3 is CASSYSGLAGRQETQYF. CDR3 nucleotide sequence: TGTGCCAGCAGTTACTCGGGACTAGCGGGACGCCAAGAGACCCAGTACTTC.

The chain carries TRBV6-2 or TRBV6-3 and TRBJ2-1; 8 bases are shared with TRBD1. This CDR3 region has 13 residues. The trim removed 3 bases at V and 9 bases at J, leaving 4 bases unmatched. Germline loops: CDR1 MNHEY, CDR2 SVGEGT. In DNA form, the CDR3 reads TGTGCCAGCAGTTATCAGGGGGCAGGTGAGCAGTTCTTC. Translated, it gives CASSYQGAGEQFF.

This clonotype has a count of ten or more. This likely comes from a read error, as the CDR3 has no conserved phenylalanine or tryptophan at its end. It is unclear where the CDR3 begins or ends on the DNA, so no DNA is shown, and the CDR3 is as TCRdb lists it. CDR3: CSARGHRSGRSAQT. The genes are TRBV20-1 and TRBJ2-1; the D call TRBD2 from the table was never checked on the DNA. The germline CDR1 and CDR2 sequences are DFQATT and SNEGSKA (reference sequence). The CDR3 has 14 residues if both end residues are counted.

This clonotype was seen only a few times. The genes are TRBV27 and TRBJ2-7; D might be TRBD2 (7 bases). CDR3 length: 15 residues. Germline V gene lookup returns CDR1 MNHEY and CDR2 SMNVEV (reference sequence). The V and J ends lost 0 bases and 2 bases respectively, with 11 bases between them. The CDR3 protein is CASSLSRGGTYEQYF. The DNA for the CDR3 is TGTGCCAGCAGTTTATCGAGGGGGGGCACCTACGAGCAGTACTTC.

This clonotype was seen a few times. The DNA for the CDR3 is TGCAGCGTTCCCAGGGGGGGGGAGACCCAGTACTTC. Translating gives CSVPRGGETQYF. The J gene is TRBJ2-5, the V gene TRBV29-1; D is tentatively TRBD1 or TRBD2 (7 bases each). Germline lookup yields CDR1 SQVTM and CDR2 ANQGSEA. This CDR3 has 12 residues. Between the trimmed V and J ends, which lost 5 bases and 5 bases, there was a span of 12 bases.

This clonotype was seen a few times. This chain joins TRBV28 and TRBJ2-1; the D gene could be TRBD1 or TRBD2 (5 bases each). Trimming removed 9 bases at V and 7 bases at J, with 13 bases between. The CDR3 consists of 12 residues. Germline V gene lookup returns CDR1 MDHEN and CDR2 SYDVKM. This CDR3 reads CASRWGLNEQFF. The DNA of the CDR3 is TGTGCCAGTCGGTGGGGGTTGAATGAGCAGTTCTTC.